The text below deals with one T cell receptor beta chain. It was with 60 Vbeta and 13 Jbeta primers that the PCR ran. Sequencing used immunoSEQ multiplex PCR; TCRdb keeps in-frame clones, though not all of them. Of roughly 180,000 clones in the sample, approximately 88% were seen once. This specimen belongs to a study of cytomegalovirus exposure and HLA in healthy donors. The CDR3 runs 14 residues. Germline assignment: CDR1 LGHNA and CDR2 YSLEER. Trimming stripped 0 bases from V and 9 bases from J, with 11 bases between. The sequence was collected from a boy under 18 in good health and CMV-seronegative. V gene TRBV4-3 combines with J gene TRBJ2-2; D might be TRBD1 (5 bases). Sequences were obtained from PBMCs. The CDR3 protein is CASSQDPKGRELFF. CDR3 DNA sequence: TGCGCCAGCAGCCAAGATCCTAAGGGGCGGGAGCTGTTTTTT.